The next 31 T cell receptor beta chains were all read from a single sample in a study of blood T cell repertoires in COVID-19 (dated by TCRdb to between 2020 and 2021). Libraries were made using the immunoSEQ multiplex PCR assay. Drawn from immuneACCESS, this table holds only the in-frame rearrangements with V and J called that TCRdb kept. Clones are partly lost; checked studies trace under half to an unresolved V gene and leave the rest unexplained. Present in this sample are fewer than 250,000 clones, around four fifths of which were seen just once. Clones ranked in the top ten supply about 4% of the sample. The specimen sequenced was peripheral blood. The receptors were gathered from a man aged 50 to 60 with acute or convalescent COVID-19.

The chain links TRBV3-1 (or the pseudogene TRBV3-2) to TRBJ1-1, with 7 bases matching TRBD1. There are 15 residues in the CDR3. With V trimmed by 1 base and J by 4 bases, 6 bases remained unmatched. CDR1 is LGHDT and CDR2 is YNNKEL in the germline V gene (reference sequence). The CDR3 loop is CASSQGAHRGTEAFF. The CDR3 DNA is TGTGCCAGCAGCCAAGGGGCGCACAGGGGCACTGAAGCTTTCTTT.

This sequence joins TRBV7-3 and TRBJ2-6; no firm D call. This CDR3 is 15 amino acids long. CDR1 and CDR2 (germline): SGHTA, FQGTGA. V lost 0 bases, J lost 0 bases, and 3 bases lay in between. CDR3: CASSLTRSGANVLTF. DNA for the CDR3: TGTGCCAGCAGCTTAACCCGCTCTGGGGCCAACGTCCTGACTTTC.

This sequence joins TRBV11-2 and TRBJ2-1; 10 nucleotides agree with TRBD1. CDR3 length: 15 amino acids. Germline-derived CDR1 and CDR2 are SGHAT and FQNNGV. Unmatched junction bases numbered 4, after V lost 4 bases and J lost 4 bases. The DNA for the CDR3 is TGTGCCAGCAGCTCCCGGGACAGGGGTTACAATGAGCAGTTCTTC. Its translation is CASSSRDRGYNEQFF.

The chain uses TRBV19 and TRBJ1-3; TRBD1 is a possible D gene (5 bases). Germline loops: CDR1 LNHDA, CDR2 SQIVND (reference sequence). V lost 3 bases and J lost 4, with 10 bases in between. CDR3 length: 14 residues. CDR3 nucleotide sequence: TGTGCCAGTAGTATCGCCTCAGGGGGAAACACCATATATTTT. Translation gives CASSIASGGNTIYF.

The J gene is TRBJ1-2, the V gene TRBV7-8, with a tentative D call TRBD1 (5 bases). V shed 5 bases and J shed 8 bases, with 21 bases lying between them. Germline V gene lookup returns CDR1 SGHVS and CDR2 FQNEAQ. This CDR3 has 15 residues. CDR3 DNA sequence: TGTGCCAGCAGCACCCGACTGAGGGCGGGGGAGGGCTACACCTTC. Protein: CASSTRLRAGEGYTF.

The chain carries TRBV6-5 and TRBJ2-7; D is unclear. Trimming pared 9 bases from V and 1 base from J, leaving 19 bases between. Germline CDR1 reads MNHEY; CDR2 reads SVGAGI. There are 15 residues in the CDR3. The CDR3 coding sequence is TGTGCCAGTGGAAGCGCTGGAACCGTTTCCTACGAGCAGTACTTC. Amino acids: CASGSAGTVSYEQYF.

J is TRBJ2-1 and V is TRBV3-1 (or the pseudogene TRBV3-2), with 9 bases lining up with TRBD1. The CDR3 covers 14 residues. V trimming: 2 bases; J trimming: 8 bases; junction bases outside the gene matches: 4. The germline V gene encodes CDR1 LGHDT and CDR2 YNNKEL (reference sequence). The CDR3, as DNA: TGTGCCAGCAGCCAACTAACAGGGGGCTATGAGCAGTTCTTC. Its protein is CASSQLTGGYEQFF.

The rearrangement links TRBV28 to TRBJ2-6; 9 bases align to TRBD1. V was pared by 5 bases and J by 3 bases, with 5 bases of the junction left unmatched. Germline V gives CDR1 MDHEN, CDR2 SYDVKM. The CDR3 is 16 residues long. CDR3 bases: TGTGCCAGCAGTCAACAGGGGGCGCTTGGGGCCAACGTCCTGACTTTC. Translated: CASSQQGALGANVLTF.

V usage is TRBV11-2 and J usage is TRBJ2-3, with 10 positions matching TRBD1. Looked up from germline, CDR1 is SGHAT and CDR2 is FQNNGV. This CDR3 has 17 residues. The V gene end was trimmed by 5 bases and the J gene end by 4 bases; junction bases not matched to a gene: 12. In DNA form, the CDR3 reads TGTGCCAGCAGCCCATCCGCGGGACAGGGGTGGGCAGATACGCAGTATTTT. Protein sequence: CASSPSAGQGWADTQYF.

This sequence joins TRBV30 and TRBJ1-1; 9 bases map to TRBD1. J lost 0 bases, V lost 4 bases, and 9 bases had no gene match. The CDR3 is 16 residues long. The V gene's germline CDR1 is GTSNPN and CDR2 SVGIG (reference sequence). CDR3 amino acids: CAWISDRGSMNTEAFF. The CDR3 DNA is TGTGCCTGGATATCGGACAGGGGAAGCATGAACACTGAAGCTTTCTTT.

This clone was found a few times. The sample has other DNA sequences that encode this CDR3 too. The chain uses TRBV29-1 and TRBJ1-3, with 7 bases aligning to TRBD1. The CDR3 spans 12 residues. CDR1 is SQVTM and CDR2 is ANQGSEA in the germline V gene. V was pared by 7 bases and J by 4 bases, with 4 bases of the junction left unmatched. CDR3 in DNA: TGCAGCGCCGCGACAGGGGGAAACACCATATATTTT. Residues: CSAATGGNTIYF.

The chain employs TRBV2 and TRBJ1-6; maybe TRBD1 (5 bases). V was pared by 6 bases and J by 6 bases, with 12 bases between. This CDR3 region has 14 residues. Germline CDR1 SNHLY, CDR2 FYNNEI. CDR3 loop: CASRMTETNSPLHF. The CDR3 DNA is TGTGCCAGCAGAATGACAGAGACTAATTCACCCCTCCACTTT. The complete variable domain, with remaining parts taken from reference TRBV2 and TRBJ1-6, reads EPEVTQTPSHQVTQMGQEVILRCVPISNHLYFYWYRQILGQKVEFLVSFYNNEISEKSEIFDDQFSVERPDGSNFTLKIRSTKLEDSAMYFCASRMTETNSPLHFGNGTRLTVT.

The chain couples TRBV3-1 (or the pseudogene TRBV3-2) to TRBJ1-1; D may be TRBD1 (5 bases). V lost 8 bases, J lost 5 bases, and 12 bases lay in between. This CDR3 contains 12 residues. Germline V gene data show CDR1 as LGHDT and CDR2 as YNNKEL (reference sequence). The chain's CDR3 is CASGRGGTEAFF. The CDR3 bases are TGTGCCAGCGGGCGTGGGGGGACTGAAGCTTTCTTT.

This clone turned up a few times. The chain has TRBV20-1 and TRBJ2-7; D may be TRBD1 (6 bases). This CDR3 is 14 amino acids long. The V gene lost 3 bases and the J gene lost 5 bases, with 17 bases spanning the gap. Germline CDR1 is DFQATT and CDR2 is SNEGSKA (reference sequence). The CDR3 region is CSASNPMTGDEQYF. The CDR3 DNA follows: TGCAGTGCTAGTAATCCTATGACAGGAGACGAGCAGTACTTC.

The J gene is TRBJ2-1, the V gene TRBV7-9; 12 bases align to TRBD2. CDR3 size: 19 residues. Per the germline V gene, CDR1 is SEHNR and CDR2 is FQNEAQ (reference sequence). With 5 bases clipped from V and 4 bases from J, the junction kept 15 bases outside the gene matches. In DNA, the CDR3 is TGTGCCAGCAGCCATCGGACTAGCGGGGCCACCCAATTTTACAATGAGCAGTTCTTC. Translation: CASSHRTSGATQFYNEQFF.

This clone was recorded once. The chain links TRBV5-1 to TRBJ2-5, with TRBD1 identical over 7 bases. J gave up 3 bases and V 4 bases, and 6 bases lay outside the gene matches. This CDR3 comprises 14 residues. Germline CDR1 SGHRS, CDR2 YFSETQ. CDR3 nucleotides: TGCGCCAGCAGCGGGGGACAGATCGAAGAGACCCAGTACTTC. Its translation: CASSGGQIEETQYF.

About this clone: Compared with germline, one end of the junction differs, possibly owing to a read error. The chain uses TRBV11-3 and TRBJ2-1, with TRBD2 matching 8 bases. The germline gives CDR1 SGHNT, CDR2 YENEEA. The CDR3 spans 15 residues. CDR3 DNA sequence: TGTGCCAGCAGTTTAGGACTAGCCCTAAGGAATGAGCAGTTCTTC. As protein: CASSLGLALRNEQFF.

The chain couples TRBV3-1 (or the pseudogene TRBV3-2) to TRBJ1-3; D is unresolved. Trimming removed 1 base at V and 0 bases at J, with 13 bases between. Germline V gene data show CDR1 as LGHDT and CDR2 as YNNKEL (reference sequence). The CDR3 contains 17 residues. The CDR3 nucleotides read TGTGCCAGCAGCCAAGCCCTGGCGGAGGCCTCTGGAAACACCATATATTTT. Its translation is CASSQALAEASGNTIYF.

V is TRBV5-1 and J is TRBJ2-1; 10 bases agree with TRBD1. This CDR3 is 14 amino acids long. Germline V lookup: CDR1 SGHRS, CDR2 YFSETQ. V was pared by 3 bases and J by 8 bases, with 5 bases of the junction left unmatched. CDR3 sequence (DNA): TGCGCCAGCAGCTATGGGGACAGGGGCTATGAGCAGTTCTTC. Translated: CASSYGDRGYEQFF. Full variable domain (outside the CDR3, taken from reference TRBV5-1 and TRBJ2-1): KAGVTQTPRYLIKTRGQQVTLSCSPISGHRSVSWYQQTPGQGLQFLFEYFSETQRNKGNFPGRFSGRQFSNSRSEMNVSTLELGDSALYLCASSYGDRGYEQFFGPGTRLTVL.

The rearrangement uses TRBV5-4 and TRBJ2-2; TRBD2 agrees at 9 bases. This CDR3 contains 17 residues. Germline values: CDR1 SGHNT, CDR2 YYREEE (reference sequence). Losses at the gene ends were 5 bases for V and 6 bases for J; bases not matched to a gene: 14. CDR3 amino acids: CASSSPSSGGMAGELFF. The DNA for the CDR3 is TGTGCCAGCAGTTCTCCCTCCAGCGGGGGGATGGCCGGGGAGCTGTTTTTT.

The gene calls are TRBV19 and TRBJ2-7, with 9 bases lining up with TRBD1. CDR3 size: 13 residues. The V gene's germline CDR1 is LNHDA and CDR2 SQIVND (reference sequence). V gave up 4 bases and J gave up 5 bases; unmatched junction bases: 3. CDR3 protein: CASSTGTGNEQYF. The CDR3 DNA is TGTGCCAGTAGTACCGGGACAGGGAACGAGCAGTACTTC.

The chain recombines TRBV30 with TRBJ1-5, with D possibly being TRBD1 (5 bases). Germline V gene lookup returns CDR1 GTSNPN and CDR2 SVGIG (reference sequence). This CDR3 is 12 amino acids long. V was clipped by 5 bases and J by 2 bases, with 7 bases between them. In DNA form, the CDR3 reads TGTGCCTGGCAACAGGGCAATCAGCCCCAGCATTTT. Amino acids: CAWQQGNQPQHF.

The chain employs TRBV7-3 and TRBJ1-6, with D unresolved. Trimming took 2 bases from V and 6 from J, leaving 11 bases between them. CDR1 and CDR2 from the germline V gene are SGHTA and FQGTGA. The CDR3 is 15 residues long. CDR3 in DNA: TGTGCCAGCAGCTTACGCCCGGAGGGTAATTCACCCCTCCACTTT. Its protein product is CASSLRPEGNSPLHF.

The CDR3 spells CARDRDTGELFF. In DNA form, the CDR3 reads TGTGCCAGGGACAGGGACACCGGGGAGCTGTTTTTT. The chain carries TRBV30 and TRBJ2-2; 9 bases fit TRBD1. With V trimmed by 8 bases and J by 3 bases, 1 base remained unmatched. This CDR3 has 12 amino acids. Germline lookup yields CDR1 GTSNPN and CDR2 SVGIG (reference sequence).

The rearrangement uses TRBV30 and TRBJ1-2, with 8 nucleotides matching TRBD1. The CDR3 covers 14 residues. The junction had 5 bases not matched to a gene; V was cut back by 1 base and J by 4 bases. From germline, CDR1 is GTSNPN and CDR2 SVGIG (reference sequence). CDR3 sequence reads: CAWSGTGRFYGYTF. The CDR3 DNA is TGTGCCTGGAGTGGGACAGGGCGGTTCTATGGCTACACCTTC.

The gene calls are TRBV6-5 and TRBJ1-5; 10 nucleotides line up with TRBD1. The CDR3 runs 15 residues. The germline gives CDR1 MNHEY, CDR2 SVGAGI. V was pared by 6 bases and J by 5 bases, with 7 bases of the junction left unmatched. In DNA, the CDR3 is TGTGCCAGCAGAAGACAGGGGGCGAGGGATCAGCCCCAGCATTTT. This encodes CASRRQGARDQPQHF.

This chain joins TRBV27 and TRBJ2-1; unclear D gene. CDR3 size: 15 residues. Trimming removed 5 bases at V and 0 bases at J, with 11 bases between. The germline gives CDR1 MNHEY, CDR2 SMNVEV (reference sequence). CDR3 sequence (DNA): TGTGCCAGCAGTATCTCCAGCGACTCCTACAATGAGCAGTTCTTC. It yields the protein CASSISSDSYNEQFF.

The V gene is TRBV3-1 (or the pseudogene TRBV3-2), the J gene TRBJ2-2; D call uncertain. Germline assignment: CDR1 LGHDT and CDR2 YNNKEL (reference sequence). The CDR3 spans 12 residues. Trimming stripped 4 bases from V and 2 bases from J, with 2 bases between. CDR3 protein: CASSPNTGELFF. The CDR3 region has the DNA TGTGCCAGCAGCCCTAACACCGGGGAGCTGTTTTTT.

The chain links TRBV4-1 to TRBJ2-7; the match to TRBD2 covers 9 bases. V lost 0 bases to trimming and J lost 1 base; unmatched junction nucleotides: 7. Germline lookup yields CDR1 MGHRA and CDR2 YSYEKL. This CDR3 comprises 17 residues. The CDR3 DNA sequence: TGCGCCAGCAGCCAAGAAGGGCTAGCGGGGACGTCCTACGAGCAGTACTTC. It yields the protein CASSQEGLAGTSYEQYF.

The chain recombines TRBV15 with TRBJ1-6, with a weak D call TRBD1 (5 bases). V shed 2 bases and J shed 7 bases, with 24 bases lying between them. CDR1 LNHNV and CDR2 YYDKDF come from the germline V gene (reference sequence). The CDR3 sequence is 19 residues long. The CDR3 bases are TGTGCCACCAGCAGAAGGGGCCCCGGCACGTGGGCTTTAAATTCACCCCTCCACTTT. Its protein is CATSRRGPGTWALNSPLHF.

This chain connects TRBV27 to TRBJ2-6, with TRBD1 matching 7 bases. The CDR3 runs to 17 residues. Germline trimming cut 6 bases from V and 0 bases from J; bases unmatched to any gene: 8. Germline V CDR1 and CDR2: MNHEY, SMNVEV (reference sequence). The CDR3 coding sequence is TGTGCCAGCAGGGCCGACAGGGTCCGCTCTGGGGCCAACGTCCTGACTTTC. Encoded protein: CASRADRVRSGANVLTF.